A selection of T cell receptor beta chains follows, all from one sample in a study of T-cell memory formation after mild COVID-19. Using its own MiXCR run on the 5' RACE reads, TCRdb lists one record per CDR3 protein. The table includes some 440,000 distinct CDR3 sequences, about 23% detected once. The sequencing sample was made of PBMCs or a T cell subset sorted from them (not recorded which). These receptors all come from an adult woman who had mild COVID-19 (a few samples of this study predate the infection). Cell type and time point are not known. The CDR3 runs from the conserved cysteine through the conserved F or W. The D gene is left open where the match is weak. Clone size is given for some rows only: seen once, a few or many times, or a class if the clone is expanded.

cdr3_aa | cdr3_nt | j_call | d_call | clone_size | v_call
CASSFWTGSITEAFF | TGTGCCAGCAGTTTTTGGACAGGTAGTATCACTGAAGCTTTCTTT | TRBJ1-1 | TRBD1 | NA | TRBV27
CSADGQGAYEQYF | TGCAGTGCGGACGGACAGGGGGCCTACGAGCAGTACTTC | TRBJ2-7 | TRBD1 | NA | TRBV20-1
CASSQHPGLGYEQYF | TGTGCCAGCAGTCAACATCCGGGACTAGGGTACGAGCAGTACTTC | TRBJ2-7 | TRBD2 | few | TRBV6-5
CASSATGRETQYF | TGTGCCAGCAGCGCAACTGGGAGGGAGACCCAGTACTTC | TRBJ2-5 | NA | once | TRBV6-1
CASSLGPGANQETQYF | TGTGCCAGCAGCTTGGGTCCTGGTGCGAACCAAGAGACCCAGTACTTC | TRBJ2-5 | NA | few | TRBV5-6
CASSFRPQETQYF | TGTGCCAGCAGCTTCCGGCCCCAAGAGACCCAGTACTTC | TRBJ2-5 | NA | once | TRBV9
CASSWGLAQETQYF | TGCGCCAGCAGCTGGGGACTAGCACAAGAGACCCAGTACTTC | TRBJ2-5 | TRBD2 | NA | TRBV5-1
CASTPRDPDGIQYF | TGTGCCAGCACCCCCCGGGACCCCGACGGCATTCAGTACTTC | TRBJ2-4 | NA | NA | TRBV5-8
CSVLQGANYEQYF | TGCAGCGTGCTACAGGGGGCGAACTACGAGCAGTACTTC | TRBJ2-7 | TRBD1 | few | TRBV29-1
CASRSLTGVNYGYTF | TGTGCCAGCAGGTCGTTGACAGGGGTTAACTATGGCTACACCTTC | TRBJ1-2 | TRBD1 | few | TRBV12-3/TRBV12-4
CASRQGSSGANVLTF | TGTGCCAGCAGACAGGGATCCTCTGGGGCCAACGTCCTGACTTTC | TRBJ2-6 | NA | NA | TRBV6-1
CASSPDRLNTEAFF | TGTGCCAGCAGTCCGGACAGATTGAACACTGAAGCTTTCTTT | TRBJ1-1 | NA | few | TRBV12-3/TRBV12-4
CASSFITGELFF | TGTGCCAGCAGCTTTATCACCGGGGAGCTGTTTTTT | TRBJ2-2 | NA | NA | TRBV5-6
CAWSRVGEAFF | TGTGCCTGGAGTCGAGTTGGTGAAGCTTTCTTT | TRBJ1-1 | NA | NA | TRBV30
CATSDWGLGTDTQYF | TGTGCCACCAGTGATTGGGGACTAGGCACAGATACGCAGTATTTT | TRBJ2-3 | TRBD2 | NA | TRBV24-1
CASSLGQGGNYGYTF | TGTGCCAGCAGCTTAGGACAGGGGGGGAACTATGGCTACACCTTC | TRBJ1-2 | TRBD1 | many | TRBV7-2
CATSDLGDEQFF | TGTGCCACCAGTGATTTGGGGGATGAGCAGTTCTTC | TRBJ2-1 | NA | NA | TRBV24-1
CASVYPDRENEQYF | TGTGCCAGCGTGTACCCCGACAGGGAGAACGAGCAGTACTTC | TRBJ2-7 | TRBD1 | NA | TRBV6-2/TRBV6-3
CASSLGGFSGTNEQFF | TGCGCCAGCAGCTTGGGTGGATTCTCTGGAACCAATGAGCAGTTCTTC | TRBJ2-1 | NA | few | TRBV5-1
CASSLVTGSNQPQHF | TGTGCCAGCAGCTTAGTCACAGGGAGCAATCAGCCCCAGCATTTT | TRBJ1-5 | NA | few | TRBV5-5
CASSPRGTENTEAFF | TGTGCCAGCAGCCCAAGGGGGACAGAGAACACTGAAGCTTTCTTT | TRBJ1-1 | TRBD1 | NA | TRBV7-9
CASSLLGGGTSTDTQYF | TGTGCCAGCAGCTTATTGGGCGGGGGTACTAGCACAGATACGCAGTATTTT | TRBJ2-3 | TRBD2 | many | TRBV7-2
CASSRDGESAQYF | TGTGCCAGCAGCCGGGACGGAGAGTCGGCGCAGTACTTC | TRBJ2-7 | NA | NA | TRBV3-1
CATSDPAGTGSYEQYF | TGTGCCACCAGTGATCCTGCCGGGACAGGGTCCTACGAGCAGTACTTC | TRBJ2-7 | TRBD1 | many | TRBV24-1
CASSWTGNSYEQYF | TGCGCCAGCAGCTGGACAGGTAACTCCTACGAGCAGTACTTC | TRBJ2-7 | TRBD1 | few | TRBV5-1
CASSEAPRRPNTEAFF | TGTGCCAGCAGTGAAGCCCCGAGACGCCCGAACACTGAAGCTTTCTTT | TRBJ1-1 | NA | NA | TRBV2